A selection of T cell receptor beta chains follows, all from one sample in a study of cytomegalovirus exposure and HLA in healthy donors. The data were produced by immunoSEQ multiplex PCR, yet TCRdb's version contains in-frame clones alone and is incomplete. The sample has just over 85,000 clones, more than 70% seen once. The source material was PBMCs. The receptors shown here come from a man aged 35-49 years in good health and CMV-seronegative. Both conserved end residues are part of each CDR3. The D gene is left open where the match is weak. For some rows the clone size is stated as once, few or many, or as a class when expanded; others skip it.

cdr3_aa,cdr3_nt,v_call,clone_size,j_call,d_call
CASSQGTGDYETQYF,TGCGCCAGCAGCCAAGGGACAGGGGATTATGAGACCCAGTACTTC,TRBV4-1,-,TRBJ2-5,TRBD1
CASSPPGNEQFF,TGTGCCAGCAGTCCCCCCGGGAATGAGCAGTTCTTC,TRBV28,-,TRBJ2-1,-
CASSVPGGQGGEAFF,TGTGCCAGCAGCGTCCCCGGGGGACAGGGGGGTGAAGCTTTCTTT,TRBV9,-,TRBJ1-1,TRBD1
CATSSLGTSGGNEQFF,TGTGCCACCAGCAGTCTCGGGACTAGCGGGGGAAATGAGCAGTTCTTC,TRBV15,-,TRBJ2-1,TRBD2
CASSRWGEGEAFF,TGTGCCAGCTCCCGATGGGGGGAGGGAGAAGCTTTCTTT,TRBV6-1,-,TRBJ1-1,-
CASSLPQGDYGYTF,TGTGCCAGCAGTCTCCCACAGGGGGACTATGGCTACACCTTC,TRBV28,-,TRBJ1-2,TRBD1
CASSLDRANTEAFF,TGCGCCAGCAGCTTGGACAGGGCGAACACTGAAGCTTTCTTT,TRBV5-1,few,TRBJ1-1,-
CASSLATFTDTQYF,TGTGCCAGCAGTTTGGCCACATTCACAGATACGCAGTATTTT,TRBV28,-,TRBJ2-3,-
CASSSILRSNEYEQYF,TGTGCCAGCAGTTCTATCCTCCGGAGCAACGAGTACGAGCAGTACTTC,TRBV28,-,TRBJ2-7,-
CASSPGSYYEQYF,TGTGCCAGTAGTCCGGGTTCCTACTACGAGCAGTACTTC,TRBV19,-,TRBJ2-7,-
CSVEASTEAFF,TGCAGCGTTGAAGCTTCTACTGAAGCTTTCTTT,TRBV29-1,-,TRBJ1-1,-
CASSVGFKGADTQYF,TGCGCCAGCAGCGTAGGGTTCAAAGGGGCAGATACGCAGTATTTT,TRBV5-1,-,TRBJ2-3,-
CASTIDSHYNEQFF,TGTGCCAGCACCATCGACAGCCACTACAATGAGCAGTTCTTC,TRBV5-6,-,TRBJ2-1,-
CASSYWAGEGYTF,TGTGCCAGCAGTTATTGGGCAGGGGAAGGCTACACCTTC,TRBV6-5,-,TRBJ1-2,-
CASSQGRGTGRGDTQYF,TGCGCCAGCAGCCAAGGGAGGGGGACAGGGAGGGGAGATACGCAGTATTTT,TRBV4-3,few,TRBJ2-3,TRBD1
CASSARRGDWFF,TGTGCCAGCAGCGCTCGTCGGGGAGATTGGTTCTTC,TRBV7-8,-,TRBJ2-1,-
CASSSPRSSGNTIYF,TGTGCCAGCAGCTCCCCACGGAGCTCTGGAAACACCATATATTTT,TRBV11-2,-,TRBJ1-3,-
CASRPILLDRRNIGELFF,TGTGCCAGCAGGCCCATCCTTCTTGACAGGAGAAACATCGGGGAGCTGTTTTTT,TRBV27,-,TRBJ2-2,-
CAISEYRSGSYNSPLHF,TGTGCCATCAGTGAGTACCGCTCGGGGTCCTATAATTCACCCCTCCACTTT,TRBV10-3,-,TRBJ1-6,-
CSSSPPFRQGALGEQYF,TGTTCCAGCAGCCCCCCTTTCAGACAGGGTGCCCTCGGGGAGCAGTACTTC,TRBV7-9,-,TRBJ2-7,TRBD1
CASNGLRQAGTQYF,TGTGCCAGCAATGGACTACGTCAAGCGGGGACCCAGTACTTC,TRBV6-5,once,TRBJ2-5,-
CASSTRGDNSPLHF,TGTGCCAGTAGTACCCGGGGGGACAATTCACCCCTCCACTTT,TRBV19,-,TRBJ1-6,-
CASSEGGVIIYEQYF,TGTGCCAGCAGTGAAGGAGGCGTCATTATCTACGAGCAGTACTTC,TRBV25-1,-,TRBJ2-7,-
CASGGGESSGANVLTF,TGTGCCAGCGGCGGGGGGGAAAGCTCTGGGGCCAACGTCCTGACTTTC,TRBV7-9,-,TRBJ2-6,TRBD2
CASKLREDTEAFF,TGTGCCAGCAAGCTAAGGGAGGACACTGAAGCTTTCTTT,TRBV2,once,TRBJ1-1,-
CASSPDSGLDEKLFF,TGTGCCAGTAGTCCGGACTCTGGGCTGGATGAAAAACTGTTTTTT,TRBV19,few,TRBJ1-4,-
CASSLRIRDQPQHF,TGTGCCAGCAGCTTACGGATACGGGATCAGCCCCAGCATTTT,TRBV7-8,-,TRBJ1-5,-
CAWIGTGDTEAFF,TGTGCCTGGATAGGGACAGGGGACACTGAAGCTTTCTTT,TRBV30,few,TRBJ1-1,TRBD1
CAISESGVGAVTEAFF,TGTGCCATCAGTGAGTCGGGGGTGGGGGCGGTCACTGAAGCTTTCTTT,TRBV10-3,-,TRBJ1-1,-
CASSWDTGSYEQYF,TGTGCCAGCAGTTGGGACACAGGATCCTACGAGCAGTACTTC,TRBV28,-,TRBJ2-7,-
CASRILGRSGANVLTF,TGTGCCAGCAGGATACTAGGGCGCTCTGGGGCCAACGTCCTGACTTTC,TRBV27,-,TRBJ2-6,-